This T cell receptor beta chain was captured by sequencing in a study of Ad26.COV2.S vaccination and SARS-CoV-2 variants (dated by TCRdb to the early 2020s). Describing the broader study: Sequencing of the TCRbeta repertoire served to evaluate the specificity and breadth of SARS-CoV-2-reactive T cell receptors following Ad26.COV2.S vaccination. The TCR-sequenced set comprised around 32 samples: around 20 Ad26.COV2.S vaccine recipients, 5 placebo recipients and 8 SARS-CoV-2 convalescent individuals. Findings and caveats that apply to the study as a whole: Higher spike-specific TCR breadth was observed in Ad26.COV2.S recipients than in placebo recipients (P = 0.0014). Substantial breadth of spike-specific CD8+ and CD4+ T cell responses was reported after vaccination. Vaccine and placebo recipients had similar non-spike TCR breadth, a finding consistent with the vaccine containing only spike. The authors noted that total T cell responses may have been underestimated by the TCR breadth and depth analyses.

CDR1 and CDR2 were assigned from the germline V gene as MNHEY and SVGEGT. Inclusive of the bounding cysteine and phenylalanine, the CDR3 is 15 residues long. The kept DNA is CDR3 alone, 45 bases in frame from the first base. V is pared back by 2 bases and J by 2 bases, with 12 bases lying between the germline termini. On this clone: What antigen it recognizes has not been identified. The record has no base qualities; no much larger clone is one base away.

The label giving this sample's time point can be read as: individuals recovered from natural SARS-CoV-2 infection. TCRbeta CDR3 regions were sequenced with the immunoSEQ Assay. After extraction, genomic DNA underwent amplification by bias-controlled multiplex PCR, followed by high-throughput sequencing. In the source study's methods: Collapsing and filtering of sequences were performed to quantify the absolute abundance of each unique TCRbeta CDR3 region. T cell fraction was estimated by normalization of TCRbeta template counts to usable DNA, with usable DNA being measured through amplification of reference genes present in all nucleated cells. Repertoire TCRs were annotated as SARS-CoV-2-specific by exact matching of V gene, CDR3 amino acid sequence and J gene to a known reactive TCR set. The reference SARS-CoV-2 TCR set was derived from MIRA and filtered for enrichment in COVID-19-positive ImmuneCODE repertoires, a step that removed public or cross-reactive TCRs. Using the MIRA antigens, annotated TCRs were further analysed by specific ORF or by position within an ORF. Breadth was defined as annotated unique rearrangements over total unique productive rearrangements; depth was the summed frequency of those rearrangements. TCR breadth was compared between groups using two-sided Wilcoxon rank-sum tests. TCRdb mirrors the immuneACCESS table, restricted to in-frame sequences. Some clones are absent from its copies; in checked studies, under half trace to an unresolved V gene, and the reason for the others is unknown. V, J and clone size were drawn from that table, and D and trimming were deduced from the DNA. The sample data list about 350,000 clones, and around 90% of these were observed just once. The top ten clones comprise around 4% of the sample.

The chain employs TRBV6-2 or TRBV6-3 and TRBJ1-2; a confident D gene designation cannot be given. Here the sequenced sample was peripheral blood, taken after recovery from COVID-19. The TCR sequence derives from a human donor who had recovered from COVID-19. CDR3 loop: CASSYGGPPNYGYTF. The bases are TGTGCCAGCAGTTACGGCGGCCCTCCGAACTATGGCTACACCTTC.